This T cell receptor beta chain originates from a study of tumor and adjacent non-tumor tissue in lung cancer. Study-wide background: Samples averaged roughly 4 million productive TCRbeta reads each. Study-level findings and limits: TCR diversity was significantly greater in tumor than normal lung tissue.

No cell sorting was done before RNA was extracted from the tissue. More than 3 cm separated this lung sample from the edge of the tumor. Concerning this clonotype itself: No antigen is known for it. Germline and junction disagree at one end, which may indicate a read error.

The library came from three nested PCR rounds adapted from ARM-PCR protocols. TCRdb re-derived calls from the multiplex PCR reads in MiXCR, one entry per CDR3 protein. The data hold 77,000 or so distinct CDR3 sequences, with 76% observed a single time. Germline V CDR1 and CDR2: SGHAT, FQNNGV. The CDR3 covers 15 residues. The sequence derives from a man in his 70s with non-small cell lung cancer. The chain links TRBV11-2 to TRBJ1-6; D is unclear. The sequenced sample was distant non-tumor lung tissue. The CDR3 nucleotides are TGTGCCACCAGAGAAAGGACGGATGGGAATTCACCACTCCACTTT. Protein sequence: CATRERTDGNSPLHF.